This T cell receptor (beta chain) was observed in a study of CD8 T cells in ankylosing spondylitis. V lost 5 bases and J 6 bases, leaving 11 bases between the germline ends. CDR3 length equals 13 residues. The V gene's germline CDR1 is MGHRA and CDR2 YSYEKL. This clonotype was seen more than once but under ten times. Its antigen remains unidentified. TCRdb re-called the 5' RACE reads through MiXCR, storing one row per CDR3 protein. Of about 200,000 distinct CDR3 sequences listed, more than 5.5% are singletons. Findings and caveats of the study: For ankylosing spondylitis blood, a TCR beta motif of several highly homologous variants appeared characteristic.

The receptor was isolated from a male donor with ankylosing spondylitis. Source material: blood, either unsorted or a sorted T cell fraction (not recorded which). The chain employs TRBV4-1 and TRBJ2-1, with D possibly called TRBD1 or TRBD2 (5 bases each). CDR3 loop: CASSRAGTNEQFF. The DNA of the CDR3 is TGCGCCAGCAGCAGGGCCGGGACCAATGAGCAGTTCTTC.